This TCR beta chain was profiled in a study of T cell changes during pregnancy in multiple sclerosis (dated by TCRdb to the late 2010s). Describing the broader study: The study examined how the T cell repertoire changed over the course of pregnancy in women with multiple sclerosis.

In the case of this clone: The antigen it binds to is not known. Per-nucleotide qualities are absent, and no much larger clonotype sits a single base away.

The library was prepared using the immunoSEQ multiplex PCR assay. Sourced from immuneACCESS, this table was stored by TCRdb with only in-frame sequences that have V and J called. A share of the clones is absent; for the studies checked, an unresolved V gene accounts for under half, and the remainder has no known explanation. The sample contains some 57,000 clones, around 93% of them found a single time. The ten largest clones represent 0.6% to 0.8% of the sample. The germline V gene (reference sequence) provides CDR1 LNHDA and CDR2 SQIVND. Including the terminal cysteine and phenylalanine, the CDR3 comprises 15 residues. The only DNA kept is the CDR3, 45 bases in frame from the first base. V lost 3 bases and J lost 1 base; the stretch between them is 11 bases long.

The V and J segments used are TRBV19 and TRBJ2-3, with TRBD1 tentatively as D gene (6 bases match). The specimen was CD4+ T cells from peripheral blood mononuclear cells, collected in the first trimester of pregnancy. This TCR was sampled from a female donor with multiple sclerosis, enrolled in a pregnancy study. The nucleotide sequence reads TGTGCCAGTAGTATCGGACAGATAGGCACAGATACGCAGTATTTT. It codes for CASSIGQIGTDTQYF. Outside the CDR3, residues come from the reference TRBV19 and TRBJ2-3 proteins, so the full variable domain is: DGGITQSPKYLFRKEGQNVTLSCEQNLNHDAMYWYRQDPGQGLRLIYYSQIVNDFQKGDIAEGYSVSREKKESFPLTVTSAQKNPTAFYLCASSIGQIGTDTQYFGPGTRLTVL.